This is a list of T cell receptor beta chains from one sample in a study of shared clonotypes between healthy human individuals. Only in-frame clones appear in the TCRdb table, and some are missing; sequencing was by immunoSEQ multiplex PCR. This table has some 580,000 clones, almost 97% appearing once. The sample consisted of naive CD4+ T cells sorted from blood. These receptors were obtained from a woman in her twenties or thirties in good health. CDR3s include the opening cysteine and the closing phenylalanine or tryptophan. Each record gives: J gene, V gene, CDR3 protein.

TRBJ1-2 TRBV7-9 CASSSTGGTGDGGYTF
TRBJ1-2 TRBV7-1 CASSSPGRGESNYGYTF
TRBJ2-7 TRBV18 CASSPQDRVHEQYF
TRBJ1-4 TRBV11-2 CASSLGGGINEKLFF
TRBJ1-5 TRBV30 CAWTGSYAGNQPQHF
TRBJ1-5 TRBV28 CASRTQGSGNNQPQHF
TRBJ2-3 TRBV6-1 CASRSGGTDTQYF
TRBJ2-1 TRBV5-1 CASSLGVAGVNEQFF
TRBJ1-2 TRBV5-6 CASSLVGEWYGYTF
TRBJ2-1 TRBV19 CASSISGSTDNEQFF
TRBJ1-4 TRBV25-1 CASSLQGVSEKLFF
TRBJ2-1 TRBV2 CASSEGPSGLGNEQFF
TRBJ2-7 TRBV4-1 CASSQEFGTGDSYEQYF
TRBJ2-3 TRBV10-3 CAISESRNTQYF
TRBJ2-7 TRBV7-9 CASSLDGTSLPLEQYF
TRBJ2-1 TRBV5-1 CASSFAPAGGEQFF
TRBJ2-7 TRBV29-1 CSVAGQAGDLYEQYF
TRBJ1-3 TRBV10-3 CAISVGPSSGNTIYF
TRBJ2-7 TRBV28 CASSLVSYEQYF
NA TRBV6-5 CASTKTAIRGYEQYF
TRBJ2-3 TRBV5-4 CASSGGSGFSTDTQYF
TRBJ2-6 TRBV7-8 CASSSPGQGYSGANVLTF
TRBJ1-1 TRBV30 CAWSLTNGGTEAFF
TRBJ2-7 TRBV29-1 CSVGAALAREQYF